This T cell receptor (beta chain) is drawn from a study of blood T cell repertoires in COVID-19. TCRdb's table, derived via immunoSEQ multiplex PCR, lists solely in-frame clones and lacks some. The sample includes around 380,000 clones, more than 70% of them seen just once. Input material: PBMCs or T cells enriched from blood (not recorded which). This clonotype originated in a man between 25 and 39 years old who had recovered from COVID-19.

CDR3 sequence reads: CASSFGDQPQHF. In DNA form, the CDR3 reads TGTGCCAGCAGTTTCGGTGATCAGCCCCAGCATTTT. The rearrangement uses TRBV12-3 or TRBV12-4 and TRBJ1-5; no reliable D call. CDR3 length: 12 residues. Between the trimmed V and J ends, which lost 3 bases and 5 bases, there was a span of 5 bases.